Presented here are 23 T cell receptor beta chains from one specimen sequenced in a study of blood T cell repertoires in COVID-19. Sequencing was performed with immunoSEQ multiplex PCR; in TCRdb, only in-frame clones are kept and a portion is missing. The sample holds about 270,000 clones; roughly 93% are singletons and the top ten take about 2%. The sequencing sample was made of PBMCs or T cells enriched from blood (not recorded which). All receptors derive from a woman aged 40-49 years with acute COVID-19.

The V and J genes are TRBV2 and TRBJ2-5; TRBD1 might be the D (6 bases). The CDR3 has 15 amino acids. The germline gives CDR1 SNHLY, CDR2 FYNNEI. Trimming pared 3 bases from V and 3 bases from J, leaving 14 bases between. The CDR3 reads CASSEAGAPKETQYF. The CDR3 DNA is TGTGCCAGCAGTGAGGCAGGGGCCCCTAAAGAGACCCAGTACTTC.

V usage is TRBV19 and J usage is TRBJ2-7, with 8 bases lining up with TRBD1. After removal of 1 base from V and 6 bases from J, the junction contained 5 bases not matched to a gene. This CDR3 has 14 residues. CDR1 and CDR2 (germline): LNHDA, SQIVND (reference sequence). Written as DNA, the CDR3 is TGTGCCAGTAGTATAGGGACAGGGTCAGTCGAGCAGTACTTC. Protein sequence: CASSIGTGSVEQYF.

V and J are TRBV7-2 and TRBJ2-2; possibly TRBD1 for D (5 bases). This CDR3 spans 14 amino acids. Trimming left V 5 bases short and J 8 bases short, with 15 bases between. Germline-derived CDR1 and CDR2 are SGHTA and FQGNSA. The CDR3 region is CASSAQGFGGELFF. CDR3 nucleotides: TGTGCCAGCAGCGCGCAGGGTTTTGGGGGGGAGCTGTTTTTT.

The CDR3 sequence is CASSAKREMNTEAFF. The CDR3 nucleotides read TGTGCCAGCAGCGCGAAACGAGAGATGAACACTGAAGCTTTCTTT. The chain recombines TRBV9 with TRBJ1-1; D is unclear. CDR3 length: 15 residues. CDR1 is SGDLS and CDR2 is YYNGEE in the germline V gene. V lost 3 bases and J 0 bases, leaving 12 bases between the germline ends.

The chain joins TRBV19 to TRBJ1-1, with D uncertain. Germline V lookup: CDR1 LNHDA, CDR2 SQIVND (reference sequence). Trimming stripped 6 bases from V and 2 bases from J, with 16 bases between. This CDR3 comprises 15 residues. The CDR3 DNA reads TGTGCCAGTAGCCGATCGGAGTTGCCTAACACTGAAGCTTTCTTT. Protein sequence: CASSRSELPNTEAFF.

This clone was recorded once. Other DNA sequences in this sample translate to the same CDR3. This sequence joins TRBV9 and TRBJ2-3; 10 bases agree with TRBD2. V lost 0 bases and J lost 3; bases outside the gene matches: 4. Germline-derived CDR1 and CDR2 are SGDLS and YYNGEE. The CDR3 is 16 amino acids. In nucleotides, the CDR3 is TGTGCCAGCAGCGTAGAAAGCGGGAGGGTGACAGATACGCAGTATTTT. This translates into CASSVESGRVTDTQYF. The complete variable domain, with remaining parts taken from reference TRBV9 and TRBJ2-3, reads DSGVTQTPKHLITATGQRVTLRCSPRSGDLSVYWYQQSLDQGLQFLIQYYNGEERAKGNILERFSAQQFPDLHSELNLSSLELGDSALYFCASSVESGRVTDTQYFGPGTRLTVL.

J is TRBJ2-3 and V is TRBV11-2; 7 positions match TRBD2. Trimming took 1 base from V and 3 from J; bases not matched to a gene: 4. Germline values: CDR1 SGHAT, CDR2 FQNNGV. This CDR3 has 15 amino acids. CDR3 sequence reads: CASSLAGAGTDTQYF. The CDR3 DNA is TGTGCCAGCAGCTTAGCGGGAGCGGGGACAGATACGCAGTATTTT.

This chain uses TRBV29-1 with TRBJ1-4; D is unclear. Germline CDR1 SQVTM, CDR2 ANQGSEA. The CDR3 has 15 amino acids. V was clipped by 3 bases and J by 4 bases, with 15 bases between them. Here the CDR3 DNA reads TGCAGCGTTGAGGTGAGGCCGGGAATTAATGAAAAACTGTTTTTT. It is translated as CSVEVRPGINEKLFF.

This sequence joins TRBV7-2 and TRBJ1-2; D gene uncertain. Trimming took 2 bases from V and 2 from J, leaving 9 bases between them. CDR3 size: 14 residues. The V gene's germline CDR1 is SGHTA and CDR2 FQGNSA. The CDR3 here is CASSLSSRNYGYTF. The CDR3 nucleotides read TGTGCCAGCAGCTTAAGTTCCAGGAACTATGGCTACACCTTC.

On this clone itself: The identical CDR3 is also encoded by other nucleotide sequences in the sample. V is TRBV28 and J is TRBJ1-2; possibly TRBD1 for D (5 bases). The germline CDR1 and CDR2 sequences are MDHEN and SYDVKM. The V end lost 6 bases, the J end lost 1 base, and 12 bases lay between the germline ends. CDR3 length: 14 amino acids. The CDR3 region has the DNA TGTGCCAGCAGCCTCGCGGGGGATAACTATGGCTACACCTTC. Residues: CASSLAGDNYGYTF.

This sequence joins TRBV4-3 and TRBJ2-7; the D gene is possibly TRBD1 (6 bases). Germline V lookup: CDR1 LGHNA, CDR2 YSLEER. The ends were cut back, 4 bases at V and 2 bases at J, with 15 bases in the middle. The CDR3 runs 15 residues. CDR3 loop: CASSLWQGPPYEQYF. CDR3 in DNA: TGCGCCAGCAGCCTATGGCAGGGGCCACCCTACGAGCAGTACTTC.

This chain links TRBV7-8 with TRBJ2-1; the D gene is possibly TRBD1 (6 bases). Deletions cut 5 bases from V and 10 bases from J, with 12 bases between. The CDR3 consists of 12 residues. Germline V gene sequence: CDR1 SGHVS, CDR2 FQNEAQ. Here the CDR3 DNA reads TGTGCCAGCAGCCTCAGGGGTGGAGAGCAGTTCTTC. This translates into CASSLRGGEQFF.

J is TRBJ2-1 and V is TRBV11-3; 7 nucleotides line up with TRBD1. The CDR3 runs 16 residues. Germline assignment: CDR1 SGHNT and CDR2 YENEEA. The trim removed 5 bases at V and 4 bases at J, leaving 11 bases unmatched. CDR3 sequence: CASSITPGQQYNEQFF. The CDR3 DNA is TGTGCCAGCAGCATAACCCCGGGACAGCAATACAATGAGCAGTTCTTC.

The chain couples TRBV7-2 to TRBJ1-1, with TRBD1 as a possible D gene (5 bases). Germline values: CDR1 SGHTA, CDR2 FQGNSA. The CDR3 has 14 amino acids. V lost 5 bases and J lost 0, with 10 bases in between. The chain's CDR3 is CASSLRQMNTEAFF. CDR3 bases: TGTGCCAGCAGCCTACGACAGATGAACACTGAAGCTTTCTTT.

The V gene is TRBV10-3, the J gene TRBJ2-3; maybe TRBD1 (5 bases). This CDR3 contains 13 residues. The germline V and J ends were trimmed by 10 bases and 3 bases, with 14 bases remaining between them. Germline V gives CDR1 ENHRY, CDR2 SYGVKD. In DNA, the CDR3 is TGTGCCACCCAGGGCCCGAAAACAGATACGCAGTATTTT. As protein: CATQGPKTDTQYF.

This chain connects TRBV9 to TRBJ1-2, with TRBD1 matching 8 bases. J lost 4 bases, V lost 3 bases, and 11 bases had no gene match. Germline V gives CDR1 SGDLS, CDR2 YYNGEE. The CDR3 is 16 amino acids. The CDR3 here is CASSAGTGPGVYGYTF. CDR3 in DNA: TGTGCCAGCAGCGCAGGGACAGGCCCAGGGGTCTATGGCTACACCTTC.

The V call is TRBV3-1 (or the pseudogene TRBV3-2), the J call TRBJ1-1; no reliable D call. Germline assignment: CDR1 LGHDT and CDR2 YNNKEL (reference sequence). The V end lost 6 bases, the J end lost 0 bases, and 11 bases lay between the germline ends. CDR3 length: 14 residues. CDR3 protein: CASSPGKMNTEAFF. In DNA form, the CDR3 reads TGTGCCAGCAGTCCCGGGAAAATGAACACTGAAGCTTTCTTT.

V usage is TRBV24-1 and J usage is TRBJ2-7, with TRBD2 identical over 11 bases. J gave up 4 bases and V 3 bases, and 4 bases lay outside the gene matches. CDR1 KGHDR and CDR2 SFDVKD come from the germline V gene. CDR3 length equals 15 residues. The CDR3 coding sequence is TGTGCCACCAGTGATCAGACTAGCGGGGTATACGAGCAGTACTTC. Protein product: CATSDQTSGVYEQYF.

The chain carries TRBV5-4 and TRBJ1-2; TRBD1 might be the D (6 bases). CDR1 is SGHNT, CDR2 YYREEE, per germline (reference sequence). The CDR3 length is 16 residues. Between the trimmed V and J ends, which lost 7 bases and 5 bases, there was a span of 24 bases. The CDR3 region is CASGGGGAGLGYGYTF. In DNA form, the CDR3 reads TGTGCCAGCGGCGGGGGGGGCGCTGGGCTAGGGTATGGCTACACCTTC.

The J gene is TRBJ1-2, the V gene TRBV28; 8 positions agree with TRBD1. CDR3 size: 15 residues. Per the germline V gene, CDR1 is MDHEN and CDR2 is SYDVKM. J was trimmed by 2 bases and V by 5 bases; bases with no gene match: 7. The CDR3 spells CASSPPTGVNYGYTF. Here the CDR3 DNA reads TGTGCCAGCAGTCCGCCGACAGGGGTCAACTATGGCTACACCTTC.

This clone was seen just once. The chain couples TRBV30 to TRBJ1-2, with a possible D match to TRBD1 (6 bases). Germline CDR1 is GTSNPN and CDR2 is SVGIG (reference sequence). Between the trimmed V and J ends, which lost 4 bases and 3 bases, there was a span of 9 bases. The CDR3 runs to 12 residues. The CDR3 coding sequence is TGTGCCTGGAAGGGGGGGGACTATGGCTACACCTTC. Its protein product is CAWKGGDYGYTF.

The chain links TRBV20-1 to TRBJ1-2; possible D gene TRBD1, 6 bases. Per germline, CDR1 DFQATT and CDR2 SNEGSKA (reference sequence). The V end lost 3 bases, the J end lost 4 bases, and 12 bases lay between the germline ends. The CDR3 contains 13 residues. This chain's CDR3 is CSASNRERYGYTF. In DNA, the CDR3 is TGCAGTGCTAGTAACAGGGAACGCTATGGCTACACCTTC.

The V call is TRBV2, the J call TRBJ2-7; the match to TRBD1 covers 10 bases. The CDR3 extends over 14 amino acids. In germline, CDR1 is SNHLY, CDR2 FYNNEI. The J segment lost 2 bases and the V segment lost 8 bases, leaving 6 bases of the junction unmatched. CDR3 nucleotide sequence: TGTGCCAGCTCGAGACAGGGGGCAACCTACGAGCAGTACTTC. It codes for CASSRQGATYEQYF.